The clone carrying this TCR beta chain has a handful of counts. This sample's TCRbeta library carried unique molecular identifier barcodes. TCRdb analysed the PCR reads with MiXCR anew, one entry per CDR3 protein. The data contain roughly 400,000 distinct CDR3 sequences, just over 20% of them singletons. This sample was included in a study of T-cell reconstitution after alpha-beta-depleted transplantation in children. CDR3 size: 16 residues. The germline gives CDR1 SGHRS, CDR2 YFSETQ. With V trimmed by 4 bases and J by 0 bases, 4 bases remained unmatched. Sequencing was performed on PBMCs from the stem cell graft donor, taken from the stem cell graft. This rearrangement joins TRBV5-1 to TRBJ1-4, with 9 bases that match TRBD1. This receptor was taken from a human donor who donated a stem cell graft to a child with acute myeloid leukemia. The CDR3 reads CASSPGQGATNEKLFF. CDR3 DNA: TGCGCCAGCAGCCCGGGACAGGGAGCAACTAATGAAAAACTGTTTTTT.